These 29 T cell receptor beta chains were sequenced from one sample in a study of metastatic and nonmetastatic thyroid tumors. TCRdb ran MiXCR on the PCR reads. The sample has under 35,000 clones, around 25% seen once. Among the patients, none had received any treatment before thyroid surgery. The sample comprised blood. Source of these receptors: a female donor with papillary thyroid cancer or a benign thyroid nodule (not recorded which). Some clones in this sample may be carry-over from other donors' samples.

This clone was seen many times. A much bigger clone sits one base away, suggesting this may be a read error. Other nucleotide sequences in the sample specify the same CDR3. V and J are TRBV30 and TRBJ2-2, with 7 positions matching TRBD1. The CDR3 consists of 14 residues. Germline loops: CDR1 GTSNPN, CDR2 SVGIG (reference sequence). This CDR3 reads CAWRSDRPTGELFF. As DNA, the CDR3 is TGTGCCTGGAGGTCGGACAGGCCCACCGGTGAGCTGTTTTTT.

This clone was found a few times. J is TRBJ2-7 and V is TRBV12-3 or TRBV12-4, with 7 positions matching TRBD1. This CDR3 has 14 amino acids. The ends lost 9 bases at V and 2 bases at J; junction bases unmatched: 10. CDR3 nucleotides: TGTGCCAGGGCAGGGGGACCCTTTACCTACGAGCAGTACTTC. Amino acid sequence: CARAGGPFTYEQYF.

This clone was found many times. The V and J genes are TRBV5-5 and TRBJ2-7, with TRBD2 identical over 7 bases. V shed 4 bases, J shed 7 bases, and the junction held 14 bases outside the gene matches. CDR1 is SGHKS and CDR2 is YYEKEE in the germline V gene (reference sequence). The CDR3 has 15 residues. CDR3 nucleotides: TGTGCCAGCAGCCTGGTTTGGACTAGTTCAGGAGAGCAGTACTTC. This translates into CASSLVWTSSGEQYF. The full variable domain, its missing parts supplied by reference TRBV5-5 and TRBJ2-7, is DAGVTQSPTHLIKTRGQQVTLRCSPISGHKSVSWYQQVLGQGPQFIFQYYEKEERGRGNFPDRFSARQFPNYSSELNVNALLLGDSALYLCASSLVWTSSGEQYFGPGTRLTVT.

There are a few counts of this clone. This chain links TRBV6-2 or TRBV6-3 with TRBJ2-1; D uncertain. V lost 0 bases and J 7 bases, leaving 7 bases between the germline ends. CDR1 MNHEY and CDR2 SVGEGT come from the germline V gene. The CDR3 loop spans 13 amino acids. The CDR3 nucleotides read TGTGCCAGCAGTTACTCGTCCGGGAATGAGCAGTTCTTC. It codes for CASSYSSGNEQFF.

This clone occurred many times. V and J are TRBV4-3 and TRBJ2-1, with TRBD2 matching over 8 bases. Trimming at V came to 0 bases and at J to 9 bases, leaving 10 bases not matched to a gene. Germline V gene data show CDR1 as LGHNA and CDR2 as YSLEER. The CDR3 consists of 16 residues. The CDR3 bases are TGCGCCAGCAGCCAAGATTTGGACGGGAGGGCCCGTGAGCAGTTCTTC. This translates into CASSQDLDGRAREQFF.

This clone occurred many times. The identical CDR3 is also encoded by other nucleotide sequences in the sample. The chain links TRBV20-1 to TRBJ1-1; D unresolved. This CDR3 region has 15 residues. The V gene's germline CDR1 is DFQATT and CDR2 SNEGSKA (reference sequence). V lost 7 bases and J 0 bases, leaving 18 bases between the germline ends. This CDR3 is CSGKSDRGMNTEAFF. DNA for the CDR3: TGCAGTGGTAAATCCGACCGAGGGATGAACACTGAAGCTTTCTTT.

The chain recombines TRBV27 with TRBJ2-1; no reliable D call. Germline V CDR1 and CDR2: MNHEY, SMNVEV (reference sequence). With 5 bases removed from V and 7 bases from J, the gap between germline ends came to 9 bases. The CDR3 loop spans 12 amino acids. The CDR3 here is CASSRLQNEQFF. The CDR3 coding sequence is TGTGCCAGCAGTAGACTCCAAAATGAGCAGTTCTTC.

This chain joins TRBV15 and TRBJ2-7; no definite D call. Germline V CDR1 and CDR2: LNHNV, YYDKDF (reference sequence). CDR3 length: 18 residues. V was trimmed by 0 bases and J by 4 bases, leaving 22 bases between them. CDR3 region: CATSRDDWRNRVFYEQYF. The DNA of the CDR3 is TGTGCCACCAGCAGAGACGACTGGCGAAATAGGGTATTTTACGAGCAGTACTTC. Full variable domain (rest looked up from reference TRBV15 and TRBJ2-7): DAMVIQNPRYQVTQFGKPVTLSCSQTLNHNVMYWYQQKSSQAPKLLFHYYDKDFNNEADTPDNFQSRRPNTSFCFLDIRSPGLGDTAMYLCATSRDDWRNRVFYEQYFGPGTRLTVT.

At least ten counts were recorded for this clone. The V gene is TRBV20-1, the J gene TRBJ1-3, with D uncertain. The germline V and J ends were trimmed by 1 base and 4 bases, with 14 bases remaining between them. Germline CDR1 reads DFQATT; CDR2 reads SNEGSKA (reference sequence). The CDR3 has 15 amino acids. The CDR3 DNA is TGCAGTGCTAGAGCTCCATATACTGTAGGAAACACCATATATTTT. This codes for CSARAPYTVGNTIYF.

This rearrangement joins TRBV10-2 to TRBJ2-7, with TRBD2 matching over 7 bases. Germline V gives CDR1 WSHSY, CDR2 SAAADI. CDR3 length: 14 amino acids. The J segment lost 4 bases and the V segment lost 3 bases, leaving 6 bases of the junction unmatched. The CDR3 nucleotides read TGCGCCAGCAGTGAAACGGGAGGCGGGTACGAGCAGTACTTC. It is translated as CASSETGGGYEQYF.

V is TRBV11-2 and J is TRBJ2-1; maybe TRBD2 (7 bases). The ends were cut back, 1 base at V and 2 bases at J, with 12 bases in the middle. CDR3 length: 16 amino acids. Germline CDR1 and CDR2: SGHAT and FQNNGV. CDR3 nucleotide sequence: TGTGCCAGCAGCTTAGTTTCGGGGGGCACCTACAATGAGCAGTTCTTC. Residues: CASSLVSGGTYNEQFF.

This clone was counted at least ten times. The V call is TRBV6-2 or TRBV6-3, the J call TRBJ1-4; D possibly corresponds to TRBD1 (6 bases). CDR1 is MNHEY and CDR2 is SVGEGT in the germline V gene. V shed 4 bases and J shed 8 bases, with 20 bases lying between them. The CDR3 is 16 amino acids. CDR3 protein: CASSSDPRQVLEKLFF. In DNA, the CDR3 is TGTGCCAGCAGTTCCGATCCTCGACAGGTACTCGAAAAACTGTTTTTT.

V and J are TRBV6-4 and TRBJ2-5, with 9 bases aligning to TRBD1. The CDR3 spans 14 residues. Germline CDR1 MRHNA, CDR2 SNTAGT. With 5 bases clipped from V and 5 bases from J, the junction kept 6 bases outside the gene matches. The CDR3 region has the DNA TGTGCCAGCAGTTTGACAGGGGGGTTGGAGACCCAGTACTTC. The encoded protein is CASSLTGGLETQYF.

For this clone: A junction boundary mismatches the germline segment, possibly from a read error. The chain employs TRBV19 and TRBJ1-5, with 7 bases matching TRBD1. The germline CDR1 and CDR2 sequences are LNHDA and SQIVND (reference sequence). CDR3 size: 16 residues. The CDR3 loop is CASSLGQIRGNQHQNF. The DNA of the CDR3 is TGTGCCAGTAGCCTGGGACAGATTCGAGGCAATCAGCACCAGAATTTT.

Ten or more counts support this clone. This chain uses TRBV19 with TRBJ1-1; no firm D call. From germline, CDR1 is LNHDA and CDR2 SQIVND (reference sequence). The CDR3 runs to 14 residues. V gave up 4 bases and J gave up 1 base, with 10 bases separating them. CDR3 sequence: CASSTLPGNTEAFF. In DNA form, the CDR3 reads TGTGCCAGTAGTACTCTCCCAGGGAACACTGAAGCTTTCTTT.

This clone was seen a few times. The chain uses TRBV28 and TRBJ1-2, with D maybe TRBD1 (5 bases). V lost 6 bases to trimming and J lost 3 bases, with 8 bases between them. CDR1 and CDR2 from the germline V gene are MDHEN and SYDVKM. This CDR3 region has 12 residues. CDR3 nucleotides: TGTGCCAGCAGAAAGACAGACTATGGCTACACCTTC. Translation: CASRKTDYGYTF.

V gene TRBV28 combines with J gene TRBJ2-4; D not certain. V lost 6 bases and J 5 bases, leaving 8 bases between the germline ends. This CDR3 comprises 12 residues. The germline CDR1 and CDR2 sequences are MDHEN and SYDVKM. The chain's CDR3 is CASSSVQNIQYF. CDR3 in DNA: TGTGCCAGCAGCTCGGTCCAAAACATTCAGTACTTC. Full variable domain (rest looked up from reference TRBV28 and TRBJ2-4): DVKVTQSSRYLVKRTGEKVFLECVQDMDHENMFWYRQDPGLGLRLIYFSYDVKMKEKGDIPEGYSVSREKKERFSLILESASTNQTSMYLCASSSVQNIQYFGAGTRLSVL.

The CDR3 is CASSITGGSGTDTQYF. Written as DNA, the CDR3 is TGTGCCAGTAGTATCACAGGGGGCTCCGGCACAGATACGCAGTATTTT. This sequence joins TRBV19 and TRBJ2-3; the match to TRBD1 covers 9 bases. CDR3 length: 16 amino acids. Germline-derived CDR1 and CDR2 are LNHDA and SQIVND (reference sequence). V gave up 3 bases and J gave up 1 base; unmatched junction bases: 5.

This clone was seen many times. The V gene is TRBV30, the J gene TRBJ2-1; 8 bases fit TRBD2. V was pared by 4 bases and J by 5 bases, with 13 bases of the junction left unmatched. Germline V gene lookup returns CDR1 GTSNPN and CDR2 SVGIG (reference sequence). The CDR3 is 16 residues long. For the CDR3, the DNA is TGTGCCTGGACAACTGCTAGCGGGCCCCCGAACAATGAGCAGTTCTTC. Translated: CAWTTASGPPNNEQFF.

Turning to this clone: The conserved phenylalanine or tryptophan is not found at the CDR3 terminus, so this likely reflects a read error. The chain employs TRBV4-3 and TRBJ2-7; D gene uncertain. The CDR3 consists of 14 residues. CDR1 and CDR2 from the germline V gene are LGHNA and YSLEER. CDR3 region: CASRQDWGGYEQYL. Written as DNA, the CDR3 is TGCGCCAGCAGACAAGATTGGGGTGGCTACGAGCAGTACTTA.

This clone was counted ten times or more. The chain recombines TRBV12-5 with TRBJ2-1, with 9 bases identical to TRBD1. CDR3 length: 15 residues. Germline lookup yields CDR1 LGHNT and CDR2 FRNRAP. With V trimmed by 6 bases and J by 5 bases, 8 bases remained unmatched. CDR3 residues: CASGGGQGIDNEQFF. In nucleotides, the CDR3 is TGTGCTAGTGGGGGGGGACAGGGTATCGACAATGAGCAGTTCTTC.

This clone has a count of ten or more. In DNA, the CDR3 is TGCAGTGCTAGTGCAGGCCAACCCTACGAGCAGTACTTC. Its translation is CSASAGQPYEQYF. The chain couples TRBV20-1 to TRBJ2-7, with D unresolved. Germline CDR1 and CDR2: DFQATT and SNEGSKA (reference sequence). V was shortened by 3 bases and J by 2 bases, with 11 bases between the two germline ends. The CDR3 runs 13 residues.

J is TRBJ1-2 and V is TRBV20-1; D may be TRBD1 (5 bases). The germline CDR1 and CDR2 sequences are DFQATT and SNEGSKA (reference sequence). V lost 1 base, J lost 7 bases, and 16 bases lay in between. The CDR3 covers 14 residues. CDR3 in amino acids: CSARGLGEEIGYTF. DNA of the CDR3: TGCAGTGCTAGAGGGCTAGGGGAGGAGATTGGCTACACCTTC.

As concerns this clone: This sequence may be a read error, since a much larger clone differs from it by one base. No conserved phenylalanine or tryptophan is present at the end of the CDR3, so a read error is the likely explanation. V usage is TRBV7-3 and J usage is TRBJ2-5; no clear D. V was clipped by 3 bases and J by 5 bases, with 10 bases between them. This CDR3 is built from 13 residues. The germline gives CDR1 SGHTA, CDR2 FQGTGA. The CDR3 region is CASSFTSSETQYL. The CDR3 bases are TGTGCCAGCAGCTTCACATCATCGGAGACCCAGTACCTC.

This clone ranks as medium-sized. The V and J genes are TRBV7-2 and TRBJ2-1; D is tentatively TRBD1 or TRBD2 (5 bases each). The CDR3 runs to 11 residues. Germline lookup yields CDR1 SGHTA and CDR2 FQGNSA. V lost 5 bases and J lost 9, with 8 bases in between. CDR3 protein: CASSVGTEQFF. The DNA for the CDR3 is TGTGCCAGCAGCGTCGGGACTGAGCAGTTCTTC.

V usage is TRBV2 and J usage is TRBJ1-2, with D possibly matching TRBD1 (5 bases). With 3 bases removed from V and 4 bases from J, the gap between germline ends came to 12 bases. This CDR3 spans 14 amino acids. Germline values: CDR1 SNHLY, CDR2 FYNNEI. In DNA form, the CDR3 reads TGTGCCAGCAGTGATGAGTGGGACGGCTATGGCTACACCTTC. This sequence encodes CASSDEWDGYGYTF.

This clone was recorded a few times. The chain has TRBV27 and TRBJ2-2, with D hard to call. This CDR3 region has 16 residues. V was trimmed by 2 bases and J by 0 bases, leaving 10 bases between them. Germline CDR1 MNHEY, CDR2 SMNVEV (reference sequence). CDR3 coding DNA: TGTGCCAGCAGTTTAGAACTGCGATCGAACACCGGGGAGCTGTTTTTT. Protein: CASSLELRSNTGELFF.

This chain links TRBV11-2 with TRBJ2-1; 9 bases are shared with TRBD2. V shed 6 bases and J 9 bases; nucleotides not matched to a gene: 12. Germline V gives CDR1 SGHAT, CDR2 FQNNGV. The CDR3 spans 15 residues. The CDR3 is CASREGSGRRGEQFF. The CDR3 DNA reads as TGTGCCAGCAGGGAGGGGAGCGGGAGGAGAGGTGAGCAGTTCTTC.

In the case of this clone: A much larger clone lies one base from this, so it may be a read error. The chain joins TRBV30 to TRBJ2-5, with D possibly being TRBD2 (5 bases). The germline CDR1 and CDR2 sequences are GTSNPN and SVGIG (reference sequence). The V end lost 0 bases, the J end lost 7 bases, and 15 bases lay between the germline ends. CDR3 length: 14 amino acids. CDR3 loop: CAWSVSGRAGTQYF. The CDR3 DNA reads as TGTGCCTGGAGTGTCTCTGGGAGAGCCGGGACCCAGTACTTC.